This T cell receptor (beta chain) was retrieved from a study of T cells after yellow fever vaccination. Whole-study results and caveats: CD4 and CD8 compartments shared a small share of clonotypes, likely from convergent recombination. The presence of abundant clonotypes contaminating from the bulk population was possible in FACS-sorted repertoires.

V was pared by 0 bases and J by 6 bases, with 14 bases between. Germline values: CDR1 SGHRS, CDR2 YFSETQ. The CDR3 totals 15 residues. Comments on this clonotype: Its antigen is as yet unknown.

MiXCR, run by TCRdb on the 5' RACE reads, gives a single entry per CDR3 protein. Of a few hundred thousand distinct CDR3 sequences in the sample, 17% were seen once. This chain joins TRBV5-1 and TRBJ2-3; TRBD1 might be the D (5 bases). Material: PBMCs, obtained around 5 days after the first yellow fever vaccination. The receptor was derived from a man younger than 30 who received the YFV17D yellow fever vaccine. The CDR3 region has the DNA TGCGCCAGCAGCTTGGCCCCTACTGGGGCGGATACGCAGTATTTT. Its translation is CASSLAPTGADTQYF.